What follows is one T cell receptor (beta chain) and its context. The antigen is undetermined. The sample's time point: newly diagnosed GD, antithyroid drugs for less than 3 months. PBMC-derived RNA was used for the TCR library. Sequencing libraries for TCR beta were prepared with iRepertoire HTBI primers and Arm-PCR of CDR3 regions. TCRdb re-analysed the multiplex PCR reads in MiXCR, keeping a single row per CDR3 protein. This table has approximately 560,000 distinct CDR3 sequences, roughly a sixth appearing once. This CDR3 is built from 13 residues. V was pared by 5 bases and J by 7 bases, with 12 bases between. Looked up from germline, CDR1 is LNHDA and CDR2 is SQIVND (reference sequence). The data are from a study of regulatory T cells in long-lasting Graves disease. Study-level results: Limited samples may have lowered accuracy.

These data were likewise used in another study, on T cells in Graves' hyperthyroidism and ophthalmopathy.

Sequenced here: peripheral blood mononuclear cells (PBMCs), sampled at new diagnosis, from a patient treated with antithyroid drugs. This receptor was taken from a man aged 18-30 years with Graves disease. The chain combines TRBV19 with TRBJ2-1, with D unresolved. CDR3 residues: CASSARELNEQFF. CDR3 bases: TGTGCCAGTAGTGCACGAGAACTTAATGAGCAGTTCTTC.